Below are 25 T cell receptor beta chains sequenced from a single sample in a study of blood T cell repertoires in COVID-19. Assay: immunoSEQ multiplex PCR; the TCRdb copy retains only in-frame clones and omits some. The sample includes 100,000 to 150,000 clones, 55% to 75% of them seen just once. The sequenced sample consisted of peripheral blood. Source of these receptors: a woman between 70 and 85 years old with acute or convalescent COVID-19.

The chain recombines TRBV3-1 (or the pseudogene TRBV3-2) with TRBJ2-1; 7 bases match TRBD2. This CDR3 comprises 19 residues. V was pared by 4 bases and J by 0 bases, with 15 bases of the junction left unmatched. Germline CDR1 LGHDT, CDR2 YNNKEL (reference sequence). The CDR3 sequence: CASSLKIRGREPSYNEQFF. The CDR3 DNA reads TGTGCCAGCAGCCTAAAGATTAGAGGGAGGGAACCCTCCTACAATGAGCAGTTCTTC.

The V call is TRBV28, the J call TRBJ2-7, with D tentatively TRBD2 (5 bases). The CDR3 is made up of 12 amino acids. The V gene's germline CDR1 is MDHEN and CDR2 SYDVKM. With 5 bases removed from V and 4 bases from J, the gap between germline ends came to 9 bases. The CDR3 sequence is CASSPRRYEQYF. The CDR3, as DNA: TGTGCCAGCAGTCCAAGGAGGTACGAGCAGTACTTC.

This clone was found a few times. Other DNA sequences within the sample encode an identical CDR3. The chain couples TRBV11-2 to TRBJ1-1; the D is unclear. This CDR3 has 12 residues. Germline CDR1 SGHAT, CDR2 FQNNGV. Trimming took off 2 bases at V and 11 bases at J, with 12 bases between the two ends. As DNA, the CDR3 is TGTGCCAGCAGCTTACAAGGACTTGAGGCTTTCTTT. It yields the protein CASSLQGLEAFF.

The V gene is TRBV5-1, the J gene TRBJ2-2; D perhaps matches TRBD2 (6 bases). Germline CDR1 reads SGHRS; CDR2 reads YFSETQ. V shed 0 bases and J shed 5 bases, with 11 bases lying between them. This CDR3 is 15 amino acids long. CDR3 coding DNA: TGCGCCAGCAGCTTGGATCGCCGGGGGACCGGGGAGCTGTTTTTT. Translated: CASSLDRRGTGELFF.

The gene calls are TRBV6-1 and TRBJ1-1; no reliable D call. The CDR3 covers 14 residues. Germline CDR1 is MNHNS and CDR2 is SASEGT. V lost 3 bases and J 2 bases, leaving 10 bases between the germline ends. CDR3 region: CASSERGINTEAFF. The CDR3 DNA reads TGTGCCAGCAGTGAGCGGGGTATTAACACTGAAGCTTTCTTT.

The chain links TRBV5-1 to TRBJ2-3; 8 nucleotides line up with TRBD2. V lost 1 base to trimming and J lost 5 bases; unmatched junction nucleotides: 9. Germline-derived CDR1 and CDR2 are SGHRS and YFSETQ. The CDR3 has 16 amino acids. The CDR3 DNA reads as TGCGCCAGCAGCTTGAGGGGACTAGGTCCGGGAGATACGCAGTATTTT. This codes for CASSLRGLGPGDTQYF.

J is TRBJ2-1 and V is TRBV2; 8 positions agree with TRBD2. The germline gives CDR1 SNHLY, CDR2 FYNNEI. The CDR3 has 13 amino acids. Trimming removed 6 bases from V and 3 bases from J; junction bases left unmatched: 1. The CDR3, as DNA: TGTGCCAGCAGGAGCGGGAGCTACAATGAGCAGTTCTTC. It specifies CASRSGSYNEQFF. The whole variable domain, filled in from reference TRBV2 and TRBJ2-1, reads EPEVTQTPSHQVTQMGQEVILRCVPISNHLYFYWYRQILGQKVEFLVSFYNNEISEKSEIFDDQFSVERPDGSNFTLKIRSTKLEDSAMYFCASRSGSYNEQFFGPGTRLTVL.

The genes are TRBV18 and TRBJ1-1; 7 bases are shared with TRBD1. This CDR3 is built from 14 residues. Per germline, CDR1 KGHSH and CDR2 LQKENI. The trim removed 6 bases at V and 2 bases at J, leaving 6 bases unmatched. Written as DNA, the CDR3 is TGTGCCAGCTCCCAGACAGGGACCAACACTGAAGCTTTCTTT. Protein: CASSQTGTNTEAFF.

This clone was found once. CDR3 residues: CASSYPSTGTANYGYTF. In DNA, the CDR3 is TGTGCCAGCAGTTACCCCTCCACAGGGACAGCTAACTATGGCTACACCTTC. The chain carries TRBV6-7 and TRBJ1-2; 7 nucleotides agree with TRBD1. TRBV6-7 is classed as an ORF, of uncertain function. The J segment lost 0 bases and the V segment lost 2 bases, leaving 9 bases of the junction unmatched. CDR3 length equals 17 residues.

The V call is TRBV19, the J call TRBJ2-7, with D perhaps TRBD1 (5 bases). Trimming removed 4 bases from V and 3 bases from J, with 10 bases in between. Germline CDR1 reads LNHDA; CDR2 reads SQIVND (reference sequence). The CDR3 extends over 13 amino acids. CDR3 DNA: TGTGCCAGTAGTAAGGGGTTCTACTACGAGCAGTACTTC. Protein sequence: CASSKGFYYEQYF.

V gene TRBV3-1 (or the pseudogene TRBV3-2) combines with J gene TRBJ2-1; 8 nucleotides match TRBD2. J gave up 3 bases and V 5 bases, and 0 bases lay outside the gene matches. Germline loops: CDR1 LGHDT, CDR2 YNNKEL (reference sequence). The CDR3 is 13 residues long. CDR3 sequence (DNA): TGTGCCAGCAGCGGGACTAGCTACAATGAGCAGTTCTTC. Translation: CASSGTSYNEQFF.

The chain links TRBV27 to TRBJ2-1; TRBD2 is a possible D gene (7 bases). From germline, CDR1 is MNHEY and CDR2 SMNVEV (reference sequence). Trimming pared 2 bases from V and 6 bases from J, leaving 11 bases between. The CDR3 extends over 14 amino acids. For the CDR3, the DNA is TGTGCCAGCAGTTTAGGGGGGGCATTCAATGAGCAGTTCTTC. Its protein is CASSLGGAFNEQFF.

The chain uses TRBV19 and TRBJ2-1, with 11 bases matching TRBD1. The ends lost 3 bases at V and 8 bases at J; junction bases unmatched: 3. This CDR3 comprises 14 residues. Per the germline V gene, CDR1 is LNHDA and CDR2 is SQIVND (reference sequence). In nucleotides, the CDR3 is TGTGCCAGTAGTATGGACAGGGGGCTTTATGAGCAGTTCTTC. It encodes CASSMDRGLYEQFF. Using reference TRBV19 and TRBJ2-1 for the parts outside the CDR3, the full variable domain is DGGITQSPKYLFRKEGQNVTLSCEQNLNHDAMYWYRQDPGQGLRLIYYSQIVNDFQKGDIAEGYSVSREKKESFPLTVTSAQKNPTAFYLCASSMDRGLYEQFFGPGTRLTVL.

This clone appeared a few times. This chain uses TRBV6-4 with TRBJ1-2; TRBD1 matches 7 bases. The CDR3 sequence is 14 residues long. The V gene end was trimmed by 6 bases and the J gene end by 4 bases; junction bases not matched to a gene: 8. Germline loops: CDR1 MRHNA, CDR2 SNTAGT. The CDR3 bases are TGTGCCAGCAGCCCCGCGAGGACAGGCTATGGCTACACCTTC. It specifies CASSPARTGYGYTF.

The J gene is TRBJ2-7, the V gene TRBV14; D remains ambiguous. Between the trimmed V and J ends, which lost 3 bases and 2 bases, there was a span of 11 bases. CDR1 is SGHDN and CDR2 is FVKESK in the germline V gene. The CDR3 contains 14 residues. The CDR3 DNA sequence: TGTGCCAGCAGCCAGTTAGTGGTACCCTACGAGCAGTACTTC. It encodes CASSQLVVPYEQYF.

This chain links TRBV5-5 with TRBJ1-6; tentatively, D is TRBD1 (6 bases). Trimming removed 4 bases at V and 5 bases at J, with 19 bases between. Per the germline V gene, CDR1 is SGHKS and CDR2 is YYEKEE (reference sequence). The CDR3 covers 17 residues. The CDR3 spells CASSLEGQGMNNSPLHF. In DNA form, the CDR3 reads TGTGCCAGCAGCCTGGAAGGGCAGGGGATGAATAATTCACCCCTCCACTTT.

Comment on this clone: Other DNA sequences in the sample encode the same CDR3. The CDR3, as DNA: TGTGCCATTTCCTTACGACTCCTTTCGTCCACCGGGGAGCTGTTTTTT. Its translation: CAISLRLLSSTGELFF. The rearrangement links TRBV10-3 to TRBJ2-2; D gene ambiguous. Trimming removed 9 bases at V and 4 bases at J, with 21 bases between. The CDR3 extends over 16 amino acids. Germline CDR1 reads ENHRY; CDR2 reads SYGVKD.

The chain has TRBV21-1 and TRBJ2-7; the D call in the table, TRBD2, was not verified against the DNA. TRBV21-1 is given as a pseudogene. This CDR3 has 13 amino acids. The CDR3 nucleotides are TGTGCCAGCGGCCGACTTAATACCTACGAGCAGTACTTC. As protein: CASGRLNTYEQYF.

This clone was found once. The rearrangement joins TRBV27 to TRBJ1-1, with a weak D call TRBD1 (5 bases). The germline V gene encodes CDR1 MNHEY and CDR2 SMNVEV (reference sequence). The V gene lost 0 bases and the J gene lost 0 bases, with 8 bases spanning the gap. The CDR3 spans 15 residues. The CDR3 coding sequence is TGTGCCAGCAGTTTATCGCAGGGCCTGAACACTGAAGCTTTCTTT. It codes for CASSLSQGLNTEAFF.

This clone turned up a few times. J is TRBJ2-7 and V is TRBV9; D uncertain. V was trimmed by 0 bases and J by 4 bases, leaving 14 bases between them. The CDR3 has 15 residues. CDR1 is SGDLS, CDR2 YYNGEE, per germline. The CDR3 DNA reads as TGTGCCAGCAGCGTAGAACACCCCCCACGATACGAGCAGTACTTC. Protein sequence: CASSVEHPPRYEQYF.

This clone was detected only a few times. The rearrangement uses TRBV30 and TRBJ2-7, with TRBD2 matching 8 bases. The J segment lost 3 bases and the V segment lost 8 bases, leaving 9 bases of the junction unmatched. Germline CDR1 and CDR2: GTSNPN and SVGIG (reference sequence). This CDR3 spans 13 amino acids. The CDR3 DNA is TGTGCCGGGGCGCCCGGGGGGGGCTACGAGCAGTACTTC. It codes for CAGAPGGGYEQYF.

At least ten counts were recorded for this clone. The chain has TRBV5-8 and TRBJ2-7, with 9 bases lining up with TRBD1. Germline lookup yields CDR1 SGHTS and CDR2 YDEGEE. The CDR3 is 15 amino acids. V lost 2 bases to trimming and J lost 7 bases; unmatched junction nucleotides: 10. This chain's CDR3 is CASSFIPGQGTEQYF. The CDR3 nucleotides are TGTGCCAGCAGCTTCATTCCGGGACAGGGCACGGAGCAGTACTTC.

The chain links TRBV5-5 to TRBJ1-1; a weak D match, TRBD1 (5 bases). Per germline, CDR1 SGHKS and CDR2 YYEKEE (reference sequence). The CDR3 contains 15 residues. Trimming shortened V by 2 bases and J by 8 bases, and 19 bases separated the two germline ends. The CDR3 region is CASSFNPTALTEAFF. The CDR3 region has the DNA TGTGCCAGCAGCTTCAACCCGACAGCCCTAACCGAAGCTTTCTTT.

Only a few counts were recorded for this clone. The chain couples TRBV10-3 to TRBJ1-1, with 7 bases matching TRBD1. CDR1 is ENHRY and CDR2 is SYGVKD in the germline V gene. This CDR3 has 13 residues. V was clipped by 7 bases and J by 6 bases; unmatched bases: 8. CDR3 protein: CAIKRVGGPEAFF. The DNA of the CDR3 is TGTGCCATCAAGCGGGTAGGGGGCCCTGAAGCTTTCTTT.

This clone was observed a few times. The rearrangement uses TRBV7-8 and TRBJ2-7, with 7 bases aligning to TRBD1. CDR1 SGHVS and CDR2 FQNEAQ come from the germline V gene. The CDR3 spans 13 residues. The V and J ends lost 5 bases and 4 bases, in that order; junction bases with no gene match: 5. The CDR3 reads CASSLSRGYEQYF. CDR3 DNA: TGTGCCAGCAGCCTCTCCAGGGGGTACGAGCAGTACTTC.